This record concerns one T cell receptor beta chain sequence. The antigen is unknown. This sample was taken from a study of OX40 agonist ivuxolimab in advanced cancers. Study overall: Clinicians treated patients with ivuxolimab, an agonistic anti-OX40 (CD134) antibody. Findings of the study overall: Researchers did not determine the expanded peripheral T cells' antigen specificity.

The CDR3 is 16 residues long. Germline V gives CDR1 SGDLS, CDR2 YYNGEE. After removal of 4 bases from V and 2 bases from J, the junction contained 5 bases not matched to a gene. Peripheral blood came from all dose cohorts at three timepoints. The table came from immunoSEQ multiplex PCR; TCRdb's copy has only in-frame clones and leaves some out. The sample lists some 90,000 clones; around 90% were seen once. The chain is built from TRBV9 and TRBJ2-3, with 12 nucleotides matching TRBD2. This TCR was recovered from an adult with an advanced solid tumor such as melanoma, head and neck, liver or kidney cancer. Source: CD4+ or CD8+ T cells sorted from blood, taken in a trial of the OX40 agonist ivuxolimab. CDR3 in amino acids: CASSFRTSGITDTQYF. CDR3 DNA: TGTGCCAGCAGCTTCCGGACTAGCGGGATCACAGATACGCAGTATTTT. Supplemented by reference TRBV9 and TRBJ2-3, the full variable domain reads DSGVTQTPKHLITATGQRVTLRCSPRSGDLSVYWYQQSLDQGLQFLIQYYNGEERAKGNILERFSAQQFPDLHSELNLSSLELGDSALYFCASSFRTSGITDTQYFGPGTRLTVL.